The clone carrying this T cell receptor beta chain was counted only a few times. Its antigen is unidentified. The CDR3 sequence is 14 residues long. CDR1 SGHAT and CDR2 FQDESV come from the germline V gene (reference sequence). The V and J ends lost 4 bases and 1 base, in that order; junction bases with no gene match: 4. A second PCR of 7 to 11 cycles used a sample-barcoded 5' primer and a J-beta primer mix. Each cDNA molecule was tagged by a template-switch adaptor with 12 random nucleotides. TCRdb reprocessed the 5' RACE reads via MiXCR and lists one record per CDR3 protein. Of about a million distinct CDR3 sequences in the sample, roughly 51% were seen once. This entry comes from a study of blood T cells in healthy people across ages. Study-level findings and limits: Estimates drawn from one million T cells were deemed to understate diversity. Long-lived donors carried more naive CD4+ cells and greater diversity than aged donors. Measured against age, TCR beta diversity per million T cells decreased in a roughly linear manner.

The sequenced sample consisted of blood. The sequence was obtained from an older woman in good health. This rearrangement joins TRBV11-1 to TRBJ2-7, with 7 bases fitting TRBD1. This CDR3 is CASSSGQRSYEQYF. Here the CDR3 DNA reads TGTGCCAGCAGCTCGGGACAGAGGTCCTACGAGCAGTACTTC.